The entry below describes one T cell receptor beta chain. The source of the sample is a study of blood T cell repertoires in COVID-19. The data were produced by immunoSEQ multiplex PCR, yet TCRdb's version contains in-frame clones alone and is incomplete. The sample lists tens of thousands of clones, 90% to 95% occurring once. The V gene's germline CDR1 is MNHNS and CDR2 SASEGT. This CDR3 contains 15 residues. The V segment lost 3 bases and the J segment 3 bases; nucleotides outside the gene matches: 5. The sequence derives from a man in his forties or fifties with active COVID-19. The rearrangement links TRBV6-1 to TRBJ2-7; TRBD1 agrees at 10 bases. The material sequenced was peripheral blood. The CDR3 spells CASSETGTGVYEQYF. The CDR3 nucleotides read TGTGCCAGCAGTGAGACCGGGACAGGGGTCTACGAGCAGTACTTC.